This record concerns one TCR beta chain sequence. This entry belongs to a study of blood T cell repertoires in COVID-19. Study-level information: Sample material is recorded as cDNA or gDNA derived from T cells, B-cell-depleted T cells, or PBMCs.

Germline CDR1 reads KGHSH; CDR2 reads LQKENI. The germline V and J ends were trimmed by 0 bases and 5 bases, with 10 bases remaining between them. The CDR3 covers 14 residues. As processed by the authors: Reference gene primer amplification in the assay estimated nucleated cell counts. The method was immunoSEQ multiplex PCR; TCRdb's version includes in-frame clones alone and lacks a portion of them. From that table come the V and J calls and clone size; the DNA was used to work out D and trimming. The table records fewer than 120,000 clones, 88% of them present only once. The sequenced sample was peripheral blood. The V gene is TRBV18, the J gene TRBJ2-5; possible D gene TRBD1, 6 bases. The sequence derives from a woman between 45 and 65 years old with acute or convalescent COVID-19. CDR3 sequence: CASSPPGGWETQYF. CDR3 DNA sequence: TGTGCCAGCTCACCACCAGGGGGTTGGGAGACCCAGTACTTC.